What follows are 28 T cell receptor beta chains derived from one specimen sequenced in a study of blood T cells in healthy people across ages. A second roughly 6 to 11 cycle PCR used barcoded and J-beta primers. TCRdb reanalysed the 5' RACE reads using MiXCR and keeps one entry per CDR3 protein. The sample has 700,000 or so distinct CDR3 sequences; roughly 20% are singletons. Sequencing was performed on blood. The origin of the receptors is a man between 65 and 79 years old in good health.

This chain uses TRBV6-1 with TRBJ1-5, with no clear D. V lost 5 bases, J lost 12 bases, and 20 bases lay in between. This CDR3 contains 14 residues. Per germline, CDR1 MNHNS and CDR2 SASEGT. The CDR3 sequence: CASSPRRAEDGQHF. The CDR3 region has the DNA TGTGCCAGCAGTCCCCGAAGGGCCGAAGACGGCCAGCATTTT.

The CDR3 bases are TGCGCCAGCAGCCACCAGGAGGGGGGCCCCAGGTGGAAACTGTTTTTT. Translating gives CASSHQEGGPRWKLFF. The chain employs TRBV4-3 and TRBJ1-4, with a weak D call TRBD1 (6 bases). Per the germline V gene, CDR1 is LGHNA and CDR2 is YSLEER. With 3 bases removed from V and 11 bases from J, the gap between germline ends came to 22 bases. This CDR3 contains 16 residues.

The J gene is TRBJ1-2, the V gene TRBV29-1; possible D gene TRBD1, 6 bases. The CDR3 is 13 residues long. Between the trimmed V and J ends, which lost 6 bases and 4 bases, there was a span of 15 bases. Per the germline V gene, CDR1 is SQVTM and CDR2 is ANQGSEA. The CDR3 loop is CSVATGVGYGYTF. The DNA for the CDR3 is TGCAGCGTCGCGACAGGTGTAGGCTATGGCTACACCTTC. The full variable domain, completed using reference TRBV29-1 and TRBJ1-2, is SAVISQKPSRDICQRGTSLTIQCQVDSQVTMMFWYRQQPGQSLTLIATANQGSEATYESGFVIDKFPISRPNLTFSTLTVSNMSPEDSSIYLCSVATGVGYGYTFGSGTRLTVV.

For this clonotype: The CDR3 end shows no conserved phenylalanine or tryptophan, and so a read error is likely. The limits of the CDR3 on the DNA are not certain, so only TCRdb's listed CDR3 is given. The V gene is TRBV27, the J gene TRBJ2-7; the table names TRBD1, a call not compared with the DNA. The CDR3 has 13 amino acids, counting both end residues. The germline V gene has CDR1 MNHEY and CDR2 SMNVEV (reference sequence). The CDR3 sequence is CATKLRGAFFSRL.

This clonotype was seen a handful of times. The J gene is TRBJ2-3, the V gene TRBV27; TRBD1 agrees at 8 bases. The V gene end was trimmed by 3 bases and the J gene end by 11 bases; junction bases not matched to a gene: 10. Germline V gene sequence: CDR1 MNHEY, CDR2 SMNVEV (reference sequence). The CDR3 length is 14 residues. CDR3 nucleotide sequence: TGTGCCAGCAGTTTCTCTCTACTCGGGACAGGGCAGTATTTT. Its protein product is CASSFSLLGTGQYF.

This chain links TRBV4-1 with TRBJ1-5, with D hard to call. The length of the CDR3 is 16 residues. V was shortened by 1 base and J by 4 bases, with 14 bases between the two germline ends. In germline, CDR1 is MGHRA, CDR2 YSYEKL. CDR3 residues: CASSQVFGQANQPQHF. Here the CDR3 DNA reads TGCGCCAGCAGCCAAGTGTTCGGGCAGGCTAATCAGCCCCAGCATTTT.

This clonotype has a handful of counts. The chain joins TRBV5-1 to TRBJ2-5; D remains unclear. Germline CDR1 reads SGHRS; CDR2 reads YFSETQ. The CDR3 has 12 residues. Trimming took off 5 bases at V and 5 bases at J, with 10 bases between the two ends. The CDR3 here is CASRILSETQYF. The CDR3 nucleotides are TGCGCCAGCAGAATCCTCTCTGAGACCCAGTACTTC.

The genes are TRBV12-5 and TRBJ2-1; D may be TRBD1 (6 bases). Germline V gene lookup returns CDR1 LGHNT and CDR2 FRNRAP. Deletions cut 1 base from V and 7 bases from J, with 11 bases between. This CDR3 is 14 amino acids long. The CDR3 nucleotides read TGTGCTAGTGGTTTGGCAAATCAGGGGAATGAGCAGTTCTTC. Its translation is CASGLANQGNEQFF.

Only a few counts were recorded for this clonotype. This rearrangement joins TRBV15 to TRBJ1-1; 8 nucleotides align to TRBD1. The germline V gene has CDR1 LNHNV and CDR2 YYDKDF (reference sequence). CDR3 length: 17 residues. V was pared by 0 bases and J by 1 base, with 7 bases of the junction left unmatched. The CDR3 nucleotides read TGTGCCACCAGCAGAGAGATCCGGACAGGGCGGAACACTGAAGCTTTCTTT. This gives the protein CATSREIRTGRNTEAFF.

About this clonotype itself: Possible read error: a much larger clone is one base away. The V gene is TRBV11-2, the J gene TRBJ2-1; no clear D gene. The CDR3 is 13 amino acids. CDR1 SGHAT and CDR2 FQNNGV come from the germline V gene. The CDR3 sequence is CASSLDRSDEHFF. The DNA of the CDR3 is TGTGCCAGCAGCTTAGATCGATCGGATGAGCATTTCTTC.

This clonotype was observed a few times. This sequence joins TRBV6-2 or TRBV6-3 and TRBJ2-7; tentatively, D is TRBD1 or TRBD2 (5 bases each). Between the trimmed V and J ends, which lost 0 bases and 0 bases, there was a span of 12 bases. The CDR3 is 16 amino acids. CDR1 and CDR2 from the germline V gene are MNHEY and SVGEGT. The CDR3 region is CASSYSGTAISYEQYF. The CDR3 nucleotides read TGTGCCAGCAGTTACTCCGGGACGGCGATCTCCTACGAGCAGTACTTC.

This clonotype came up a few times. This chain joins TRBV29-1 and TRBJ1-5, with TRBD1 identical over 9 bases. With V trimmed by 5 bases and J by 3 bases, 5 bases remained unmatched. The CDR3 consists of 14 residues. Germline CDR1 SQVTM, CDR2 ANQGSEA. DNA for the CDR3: TGCAGCGTTAAGACAGGGGGAGACAATCAGCCCCAGCATTTT. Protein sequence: CSVKTGGDNQPQHF.

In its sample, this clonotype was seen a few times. Here the CDR3 DNA reads TGTGCCAGCTCAAGAGTGACAGCGGAGACCCAGTACTTC. Translating it yields CASSRVTAETQYF. The chain joins TRBV18 to TRBJ2-5, with D maybe TRBD1 (5 bases). V lost 5 bases and J 5 bases, leaving 12 bases between the germline ends. The length of the CDR3 is 13 residues. Germline-derived CDR1 and CDR2 are KGHSH and LQKENI.

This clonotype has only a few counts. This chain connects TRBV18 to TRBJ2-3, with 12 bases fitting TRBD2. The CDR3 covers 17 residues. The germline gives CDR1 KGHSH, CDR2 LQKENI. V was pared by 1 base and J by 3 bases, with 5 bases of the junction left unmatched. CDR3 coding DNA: TGTGCCAGCTCACCACTGACTAGCGGGAGTGGTACAGATACGCAGTATTTT. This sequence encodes CASSPLTSGSGTDTQYF.

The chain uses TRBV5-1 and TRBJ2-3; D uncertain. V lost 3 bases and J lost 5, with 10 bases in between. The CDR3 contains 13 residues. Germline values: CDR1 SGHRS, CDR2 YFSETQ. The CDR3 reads CASSSIAKDTQYF. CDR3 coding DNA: TGCGCCAGCAGCTCCATAGCAAAAGATACGCAGTATTTT.

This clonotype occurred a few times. The CDR3 DNA follows: TGTGCCAGCTACCGAACGGACAGGGGAAGCTCCTACGAGCAGTACGTC. Its translation is CASYRTDRGSSYEQYV. The J gene is TRBJ2-7, the V gene TRBV7-3, with 9 bases identical to TRBD1. Trimming removed 8 bases from V and 0 bases from J; junction bases left unmatched: 11. The CDR3 runs to 16 residues. Germline-derived CDR1 and CDR2 are SGHTA and FQGTGA.

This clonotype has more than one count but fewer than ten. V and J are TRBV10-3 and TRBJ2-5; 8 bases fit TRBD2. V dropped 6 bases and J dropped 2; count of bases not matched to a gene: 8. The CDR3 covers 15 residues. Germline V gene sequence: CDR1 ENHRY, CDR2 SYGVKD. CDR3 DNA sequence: TGTGCCATCAGGGACCCCGGACTAGCACAAGAGACCCAGTACTTC. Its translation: CAIRDPGLAQETQYF.

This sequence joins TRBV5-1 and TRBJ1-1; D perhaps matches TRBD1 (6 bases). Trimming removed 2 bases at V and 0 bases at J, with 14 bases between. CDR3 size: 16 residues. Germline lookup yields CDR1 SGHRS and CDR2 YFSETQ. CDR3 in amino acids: CASSLTPGALNTEAFF. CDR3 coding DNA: TGCGCCAGCAGCTTAACACCAGGGGCGTTGAACACTGAAGCTTTCTTT.

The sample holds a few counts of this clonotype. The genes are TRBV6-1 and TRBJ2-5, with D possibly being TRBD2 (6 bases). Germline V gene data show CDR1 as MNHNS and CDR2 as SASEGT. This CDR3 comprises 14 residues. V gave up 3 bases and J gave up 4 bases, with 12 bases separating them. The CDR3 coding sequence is TGTGCCAGCAGTGACTTTGGAGCGGGAGAGACCCAGTACTTC. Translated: CASSDFGAGETQYF.

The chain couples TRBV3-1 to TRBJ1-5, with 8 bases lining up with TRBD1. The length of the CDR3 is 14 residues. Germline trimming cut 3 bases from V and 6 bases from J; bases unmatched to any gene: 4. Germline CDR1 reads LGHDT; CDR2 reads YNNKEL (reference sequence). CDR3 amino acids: CASSQDRVAQPQHF. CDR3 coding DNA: TGTGCCAGCAGCCAGGACAGGGTAGCTCAGCCCCAGCATTTT. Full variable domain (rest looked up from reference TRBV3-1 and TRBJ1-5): DTAVSQTPKYLVTQMGNDKSIKCEQNLGHDTMYWYKQDSKKFLKIMFSYNNKELIINETVPNRFSPKSPDKAHLNLHINSLELGDSAVYFCASSQDRVAQPQHFGDGTRLSIL.

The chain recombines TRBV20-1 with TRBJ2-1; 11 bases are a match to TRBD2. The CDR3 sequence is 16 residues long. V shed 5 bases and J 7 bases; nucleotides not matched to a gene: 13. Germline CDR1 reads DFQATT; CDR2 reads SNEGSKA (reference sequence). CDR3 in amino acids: CSAVPVTSGRGNEQFF. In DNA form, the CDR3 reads TGCAGTGCTGTTCCGGTAACTAGCGGGAGAGGGAATGAGCAGTTCTTC.

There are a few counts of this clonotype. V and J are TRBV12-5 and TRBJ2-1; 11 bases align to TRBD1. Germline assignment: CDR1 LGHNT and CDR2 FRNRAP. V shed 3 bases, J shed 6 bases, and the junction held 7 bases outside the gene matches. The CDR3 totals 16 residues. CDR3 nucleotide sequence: TGTGCTAGTGGTTTACCCGGACAGGGGGCGGTCAATGAGCAGTTCTTC. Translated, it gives CASGLPGQGAVNEQFF.

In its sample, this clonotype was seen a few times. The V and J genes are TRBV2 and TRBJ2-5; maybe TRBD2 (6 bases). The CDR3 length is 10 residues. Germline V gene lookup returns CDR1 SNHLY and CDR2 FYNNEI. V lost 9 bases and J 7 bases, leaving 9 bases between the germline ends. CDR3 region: CASMGGTQYF. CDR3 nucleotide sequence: TGTGCCAGTATGGGAGGGACCCAGTACTTC. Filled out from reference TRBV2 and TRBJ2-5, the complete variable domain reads EPEVTQTPSHQVTQMGQEVILRCVPISNHLYFYWYRQILGQKVEFLVSFYNNEISEKSEIFDDQFSVERPDGSNFTLKIRSTKLEDSAMYFCASMGGTQYFGPGTRLLVL.

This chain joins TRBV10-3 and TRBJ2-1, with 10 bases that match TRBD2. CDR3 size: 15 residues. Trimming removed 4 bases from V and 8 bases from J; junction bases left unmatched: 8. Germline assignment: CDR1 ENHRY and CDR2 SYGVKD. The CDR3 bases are TGTGCCATCAGTGGAGCGGGGGGGGTGAAGGATGAGCAGTTCTTC. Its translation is CAISGAGGVKDEQFF.

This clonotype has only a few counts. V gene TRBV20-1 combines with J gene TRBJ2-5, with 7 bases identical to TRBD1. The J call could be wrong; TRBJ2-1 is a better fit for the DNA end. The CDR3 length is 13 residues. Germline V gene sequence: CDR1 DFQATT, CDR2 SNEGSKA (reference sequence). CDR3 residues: CSANRGGPNEQFF. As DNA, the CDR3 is TGCAGTGCTAACAGGGGTGGACCAAATGAGCAGTTCTTC.

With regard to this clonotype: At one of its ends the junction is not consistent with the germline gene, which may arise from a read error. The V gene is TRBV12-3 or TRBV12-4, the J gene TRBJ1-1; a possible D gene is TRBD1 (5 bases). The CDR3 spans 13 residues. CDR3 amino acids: CVSSGTRGTEAFF. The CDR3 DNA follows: TGTGTCAGCAGTGGGACCCGGGGGACTGAAGCTTTCTTT.

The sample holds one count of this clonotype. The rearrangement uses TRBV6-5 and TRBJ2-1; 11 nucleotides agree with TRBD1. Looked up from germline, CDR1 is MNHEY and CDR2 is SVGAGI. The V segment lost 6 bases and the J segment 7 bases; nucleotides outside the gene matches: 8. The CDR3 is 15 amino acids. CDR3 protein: CASSRTGGAVNEQFF. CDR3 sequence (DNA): TGTGCCAGCAGCCGGACAGGGGGCGCGGTAAATGAGCAGTTCTTC.

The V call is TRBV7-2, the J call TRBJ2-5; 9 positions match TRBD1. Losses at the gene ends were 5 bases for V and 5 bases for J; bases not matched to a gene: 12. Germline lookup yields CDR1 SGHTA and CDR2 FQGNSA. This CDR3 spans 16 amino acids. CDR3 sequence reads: CASSPLGQGRWETQYF. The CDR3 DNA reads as TGTGCCAGCAGCCCCCTGGGACAGGGCAGATGGGAGACCCAGTACTTC. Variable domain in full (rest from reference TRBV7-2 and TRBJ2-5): GAGVSQSPSNKVTEKGKDVELRCDPISGHTALYWYRQSLGQGLEFLIYFQGNSAPDKSGLPSDRFSAERTGGSVSTLTIQRTQQEDSAVYLCASSPLGQGRWETQYFGPGTRLLVL.